The present TCR beta chain was sequenced within a study of molecular identifiers for immune sequencing clone quantification. This clonotype came up many times. Germline CDR1 and CDR2: DFQATT and SNEGSKA (reference sequence). The ends were cut back, 0 bases at V and 4 bases at J, with 7 bases in the middle. This CDR3 contains 12 residues. Each CDR3 protein gets one entry after TCRdb re-called the PCR reads with MiXCR. Of roughly 100,000 distinct CDR3 sequences listed, under 40% are singletons. Input material: naive CD8+ T cells from blood, with Jurkat cell RNA spiked in. Stated subset: FACS-sorted CD8+CD4-CCR7+CD45RA+ naive T cells. The source is a human donor in good health. Some libraries in this study had Jurkat cell RNA spiked in. J is TRBJ2-7 and V is TRBV20-1; D is unresolved. CDR3 amino acids: CSAREARYEQYF. In DNA, the CDR3 is TGCAGTGCTAGAGAGGCCCGATACGAGCAGTACTTC.